This is a list of T cell receptor beta chains from one sample in a study of blood T cell dynamics during melanoma immunotherapy. The data were produced by immunoSEQ multiplex PCR, yet TCRdb's version contains in-frame clones alone and is incomplete. Of around 11,000 clones detected, over 65% appear once; the ten largest clones hold about 18%. Sequenced material: blood, taken from a patient treated with checkpoint blockade. Receptors were obtained from a human donor with melanoma. CDR3s include the opening cysteine and the closing phenylalanine or tryptophan. Each record gives: CDR3 length, J gene, V gene, CDR3 protein.

len: 13
j_gene: TRBJ1-1
v_gene: TRBV6-5
CDR3aa: CASRPDVNTEAFF

len: 19
j_gene: TRBJ2-1
v_gene: TRBV15
CDR3aa: CATSSGLGGQTGSYNEQFF

len: 14
j_gene: TRBJ2-5
v_gene: TRBV19
CDR3aa: CASSIGGQRETQYF

len: 14
j_gene: TRBJ2-5
v_gene: TRBV6-5
CDR3aa: CASKGQGPRETQYF

len: 14
j_gene: TRBJ2-5
v_gene: TRBV30
CDR3aa: CAWSVGGVGLDQYF

len: 13
j_gene: TRBJ2-1
v_gene: TRBV27
CDR3aa: CASSLAAGNEQFF

len: 13
j_gene: TRBJ1-5
v_gene: TRBV28
CDR3aa: CASSLSGNQPQHF

len: 14
j_gene: TRBJ2-1
v_gene: TRBV11-2
CDR3aa: CASSLVDRGFEQFF

len: 15
j_gene: TRBJ1-1
v_gene: TRBV5-6
CDR3aa: CASSLVPGVNTEAFF

len: 11
j_gene: TRBJ2-1
v_gene: TRBV20-1
CDR3aa: CSILAGNEQFF

len: 14
j_gene: TRBJ2-2
v_gene: TRBV6-1
CDR3aa: CASSSSSGTGELFF

len: 14
j_gene: TRBJ1-1
v_gene: TRBV19
CDR3aa: CASREEGMNTEAFF

len: 16
j_gene: TRBJ1-4
v_gene: TRBV5-1
CDR3aa: CASSLRFRGLYEKLFF

len: 14
j_gene: TRBJ2-7
v_gene: TRBV29-1
CDR3aa: CSAVGQGSSYEQYF

len: 16
j_gene: TRBJ2-5
v_gene: TRBV7-2
CDR3aa: CASSSRTSGGQPTQYF

len: 16
j_gene: TRBJ2-5
v_gene: TRBV29-1
CDR3aa: CSVHHRGGVGQGTQYF

len: 13
j_gene: TRBJ1-2
v_gene: TRBV10-3
CDR3aa: CAISADRGLGYTF

len: 13
j_gene: TRBJ1-1
v_gene: TRBV6-1
CDR3aa: CASSASRGTEAFF

len: 14
j_gene: TRBJ1-5
v_gene: TRBV6-1
CDR3aa: CASSDTGLGQPQHF

len: 15
j_gene: TRBJ1-2
v_gene: TRBV2
CDR3aa: CARELGQGSNYGYTF

len: 12
j_gene: TRBJ2-7
v_gene: TRBV4-1
CDR3aa: CASSSATDEQYF

len: 15
j_gene: TRBJ1-5
v_gene: TRBV5-1
CDR3aa: CASRSGTGSSQPQHF